This T cell receptor beta chain was captured by sequencing in a study of beta chain features in type 1 diabetes. After removal of 2 bases from V and 9 bases from J, the junction contained 15 bases not matched to a gene. Germline V CDR1 and CDR2: GTSNPN, SVGIG (reference sequence). The CDR3 sequence is 16 residues long. The study's findings and limits: A potential influence of HLA type upon TCRB rearrangement remained unresolved herein. Fewer junction insertions and more nucleotide deletions appeared in type 1 diabetes patients.

As to this clone: Its specificity is unknown.

Since all of the isolated RNA was reverse transcribed, expressed TCRB transcripts were what got sequenced. Assay: immunoSEQ multiplex PCR; the TCRdb copy retains only in-frame clones and omits some. The repertoire holds 200,000 to 250,000 clones, with 9.6% as singletons. This TCR derives from a woman between 18 and 29 years old in good health. The chain uses TRBV30 and TRBJ2-1; 8 nucleotides line up with TRBD2. Sequenced sample: naive CD4+ T cells from blood. Written as DNA, the CDR3 is TGTGCCTGGAGTATGGGGCTACATAGCGGGAATGGTGAGCAGTTCTTC. Translation: CAWSMGLHSGNGEQFF.